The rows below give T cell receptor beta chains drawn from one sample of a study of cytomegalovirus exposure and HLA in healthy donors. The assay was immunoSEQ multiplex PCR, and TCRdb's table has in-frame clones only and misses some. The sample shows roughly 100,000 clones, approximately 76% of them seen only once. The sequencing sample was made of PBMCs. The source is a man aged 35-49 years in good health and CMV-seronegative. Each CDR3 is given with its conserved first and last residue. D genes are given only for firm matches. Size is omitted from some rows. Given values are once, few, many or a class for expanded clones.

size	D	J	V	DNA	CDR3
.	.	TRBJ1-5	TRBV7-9	TGTGCCAGCAGCATGGACAGTCATCAGCCCCAGCATTTT	CASSMDSHQPQHF
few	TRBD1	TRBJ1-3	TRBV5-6	TGTGCCAGCAGCTTTCTGGACAGGGATGGAAACACCATATATTTT	CASSFLDRDGNTIYF
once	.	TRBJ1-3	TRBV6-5	TGTGCCAGCACCCCACGGGGGGGGAAAAACACCATATATTTT	CASTPRGGKNTIYF
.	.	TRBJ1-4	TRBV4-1	TGCGCCAGCCAACGAGGGACTAATGAAAAACTGTTTTTT	CASQRGTNEKLFF
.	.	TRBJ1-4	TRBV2	TGTGCCAGCAGTGTCACCGGGGCCAGGGGTGAAAAACTGTTTTTT	CASSVTGARGEKLFF
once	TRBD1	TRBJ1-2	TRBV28	TGTGCCGGGGGGGGGACAGGGGGTCGATATGGCTACACCTTC	CAGGGTGGRYGYTF
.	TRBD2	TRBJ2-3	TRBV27	TGTGCCAGCAGTTCCGGACTAGCGGGTTTAGATACGCAGTATTTT	CASSSGLAGLDTQYF
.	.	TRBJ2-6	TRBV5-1	TGCGCCAGCAGCTTGTCGGGAGCCACTGGGGCCAACGTCCTGACTTTC	CASSLSGATGANVLTF
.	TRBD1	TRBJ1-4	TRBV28	TGTGCCAGCATCCCCGCCGGGGACAGGAGGGAAAAACTGTTTTTT	CASIPAGDRREKLFF
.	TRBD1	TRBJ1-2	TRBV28	TGTGCCAGCAGCACCTCCTTTGGACAGGGGGCGGGAGGCTACACCTTC	CASSTSFGQGAGGYTF
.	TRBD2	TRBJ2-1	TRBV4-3	TGCGCCAGCAGCCAAGAGTTAGCGGGGGGAAACAATGAGCAGTTCTTC	CASSQELAGGNNEQFF
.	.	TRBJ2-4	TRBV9	TGTGCCAGCAGCGACCGGGACACTACAAGGGGAAACATTCAGTACTTC	CASSDRDTTRGNIQYF
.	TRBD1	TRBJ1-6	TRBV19	TGTGCCAGTAGTCGCCGACAGGGTGATAATTCACCCCTCCACTTT	CASSRRQGDNSPLHF
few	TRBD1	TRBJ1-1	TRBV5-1	TGCGCCAGCAGCTTTGGGCGCAGGGGGCAGTCGGACACTGAAGCTTTCTTT	CASSFGRRGQSDTEAFF
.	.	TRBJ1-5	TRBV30	TGTGCCTGGAGTGCAGTTAGCAATCAGCCCCAGCATTTT	CAWSAVSNQPQHF
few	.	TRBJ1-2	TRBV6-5	TGTGCCAGCAGTTTTGGGGGCTTGGATTATGGCTACACCTTC	CASSFGGLDYGYTF
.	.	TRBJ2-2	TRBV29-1	TGCAGCGTTGAGAACCCTACGAACACCGGGGAGCTGTTTTTT	CSVENPTNTGELFF
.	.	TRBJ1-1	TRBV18	TGTGCCAGCTCCCTCCCAGTGAACACTGAAGCTTTCTTT	CASSLPVNTEAFF
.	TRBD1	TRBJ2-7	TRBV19	TGTGCCAGTACCACAGACAGGGGAGGAGACGAGCAGTACTTC	CASTTDRGGDEQYF
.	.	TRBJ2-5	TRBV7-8	TGTGCCAGCAGCTTAGCAGCGGCAGCTGAGACCCAGTACTTC	CASSLAAAAETQYF
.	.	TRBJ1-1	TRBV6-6	TGTGCCAGCCTACGGTTAAAGAACACTGAAGCTTTCTTT	CASLRLKNTEAFF
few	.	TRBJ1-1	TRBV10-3	TGTGCCATCAGTTCTCCTAGGGGGGGAAGGAACACTGAAGCTTTCTTT	CAISSPRGGRNTEAFF
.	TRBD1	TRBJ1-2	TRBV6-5	TGTGCCAGCAGCCAGGACAGGCCATCCTACTATGGCTACACCTTC	CASSQDRPSYYGYTF
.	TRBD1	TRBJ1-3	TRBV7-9	TGTGCCAGCAGCCCCCCGACAGGGGGCTTGGGAAACACCATATATTTT	CASSPPTGGLGNTIYF
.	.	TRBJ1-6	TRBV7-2	TGTGCCAGCAGCTTAGGGGACACCACTAATTCGGCCCTCCACTTT	CASSLGDTTNSALHF
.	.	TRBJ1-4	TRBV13	TGTGCCAGCAGCTCAAGGCCCGGGACATCTCTTCTAAAGAATTGGGAAAAACTGTTTTTT	CASSSRPGTSLLKNWEKLFF
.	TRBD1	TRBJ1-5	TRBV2	TGTGCCAGCAGTGAAATTGGGACAGAAAATCAGCCCCAGCATTTT	CASSEIGTENQPQHF
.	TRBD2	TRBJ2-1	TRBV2	TGTGCCAGCGATGGGGGGGGATACAATGAGCAGTTCTTC	CASDGGGYNEQFF